This paragraph reports one T cell receptor beta chain. Its antigen remains unidentified. Base quality data are lacking; no much larger clone is found one base away. CD8 naive samples consisted of CD45RO-negative cells that were positively selected for CCR7, yielding a CD45RA+CCR7+ population without TemRA cells. Donors were healthy HIV-negative adults with no recently reported acute infections or vaccinations. Every donor was a Caucasian adult living in Nashville, Tennessee, USA. Blood was obtained by leukapheresis, after which PBMCs were separated by Ficoll-Histopaque density gradient centrifugation and cryopreserved in liquid nitrogen vapor phase. Purity and quantity of every magnetically sorted T cell population were checked by analytical flow cytometry. Genomic DNA was isolated from every sorted fraction and measured by UV absorbance on a Nanodrop 2000c. This sample is part of a study of shared clonotypes between healthy human individuals (dated by TCRdb to the early 2020s). Background for the entire study: A few men and a couple of women, aged 18 to 49 years, made up the cohort. Per donor, leukapheresis produced somewhere between about 0.9 and 9.5 billion PBMCs. For each donor, three plates each were used for CD4 naive and CD4 memory, two plates were used for CD8 naive, and one plate was used for CD8 memory. Blood TCR repertoires of five healthy adults were deeply sequenced to estimate repertoire size and the extent of clonotype sharing between individuals. To increase sequencing depth and limit assay-specific biases, different laboratories used diverse techniques to prepare libraries and sequence TCR repertoires.

Using the deep immunoSEQ assay, TCR CDR3 regions were amplified from genomic DNA by multiplex PCR. For each cell subset, the extracted genomic DNA was distributed evenly across all wells of several immunoSEQ 96-well plates, and each plate served as one replicate. For sorted subsets, about 220 ng of genomic DNA, equivalent to 25,000 to 35,000 T cell genomes, went into each replicate PCR. Purified libraries were quantified with a Qubit 3.0 fluorometer, sized on a Bioanalyzer 2100, and re-quantified with the KAPA Library Quantification kit. Every immunoSEQ 96-well plate was sequenced on a separate single-read 150-cycle Illumina NextSeq 550 flow cell. In the paper's pipeline: Because only junctional sequences without quality scores were contained in the immunoSEQ output, filtering matching that applied to full-length reads could not be performed. To assign V/J genes and CDR3, sequences were annotated using PyIR, a Python wrapper for IgBLAST v1.9, with IMGT germline references. Reads were filtered out if the reads had weak V/J assignments (E-value above 1e-6), no CDR3, stop codons, out-of-frame junctions, or ambiguous translated residues. A V3J clonotype was defined by an identical inferred V gene, J gene, and CDR3 amino acid sequence. The percentage overlap between two repertoires was calculated by dividing the number of shared unique clonotypes by the size of the smaller repertoire. RTK rarefaction, the Chao1 estimator, and Recon v2.1 estimates of unobserved clonotypes were used to assess repertoire richness. OLGA was used to compute generation probabilities for all TCRbeta clonotypes that the gDNA method yielded from a few donors. TCRdb re-hosts the immuneACCESS table, in-frame sequences only. Its copies lack some clones; in the studies checked, an unresolved V gene accounts for under half of them, and the cause for the rest is not known. D and trimming were read from the DNA, whereas the V and J calls and clone size are those reported in that table. Present in this sample are 600,000 or so clones, roughly 98% of which were seen just once. The ten most abundant clones make up 0.3% of the sample.

Overall study results and their limits: Larger estimated clonotype richness was generally found for naive subsets than for memory subsets. Based on pairwise subsampling, the degree of clonotype sharing among donors was expected to be affected by sequencing depth. When several donors were compared, the shared fraction of clonotypes was roughly 4.8% for naive CD4, roughly 3.3% for naive CD8, 2% to 2.5% for memory CD4, and 0.3% to 0.5% for memory CD8. Compared with non-shared clonotypes, the clonotypes found in all four sorted-subset donors had higher generation probabilities. The genetic and exposure-history diversity represented was limited by the small number of donors. Sampling was limited to blood, and TCR repertoires in tissue likely differ from TCR repertoires in blood. Even with the large sequencing depth, rarefaction of the sorted-subset datasets indicated that sequencing was incomplete.

Deletion took 4 bases off V and 3 bases off J, with a span of 11 bases between the germline ends. CDR1 and CDR2 (SGDLS, YYNGEE) derive from the germline V gene. The CDR3 has 13 amino acids, counting the end cysteine and phenylalanine. Only the CDR3 portion is preserved as DNA: 39 bases, with reading frame beginning at the first base. The source is a young man in good health. The sample consisted of naive CD8+ T cells sorted from blood. The sample's cell subset or site, from its label and the paper: CD45RA+CCR7+. The receptor chain draws on TRBV9 and TRBJ2-7; the D gene is tentatively TRBD1 or TRBD2, each matching 5 bases. The sequenced DNA is TGTGCCAGCAGCCGGGACGGCCTCTACGAGCAGTACTTC. Its protein is CASSRDGLYEQYF.